A selection of T cell receptor beta chains follows, all from one sample in a study of blood T cell repertoires in COVID-19. The protocol was immunoSEQ multiplex PCR, while the TCRdb copy is restricted to in-frame clones and leaves out a portion. Seen here are about 200,000 clones, 75% to 90% observed once, and the top ten hold 2.5% to 3.5%. Sequences were obtained from peripheral blood. Receptor source: a man in his sixties with acute or convalescent COVID-19. The CDR3 runs from the conserved cysteine through the conserved F or W. The D gene is left open where the match is weak. Only part of the rows carry a size: once, few, many, or a class if the clone is expanded.

j_call: TRBJ1-5
d_call: .
clone_size: .
v_call: TRBV19
cdr3_aa: CATSLIGQINQPQHF
cdr3_nt: TGTGCCACCTCCCTAATCGGACAGATCAATCAGCCCCAGCATTTT

j_call: TRBJ2-3
d_call: .
clone_size: .
v_call: TRBV6-1
cdr3_aa: CASSEAGAGDTQYF
cdr3_nt: TGTGCCAGCAGTGAAGCAGGGGCCGGAGATACGCAGTATTTT

j_call: TRBJ2-1
d_call: .
clone_size: .
v_call: TRBV29-1
cdr3_aa: CSVDSKASSYNEQFF
cdr3_nt: TGCAGCGTTGACAGTAAGGCTAGCTCCTACAATGAGCAGTTCTTC

j_call: TRBJ2-5
d_call: .
clone_size: .
v_call: TRBV28
cdr3_aa: CASSLSAGQETQYF
cdr3_nt: TGTGCCAGCAGTTTGTCGGCAGGGCAAGAGACCCAGTACTTC

j_call: TRBJ2-2
d_call: .
clone_size: .
v_call: TRBV7-9
cdr3_aa: CASSFTLTSAANTGELFF
cdr3_nt: TGTGCCAGCAGCTTTACCCTAACAAGCGCAGCCAACACCGGGGAGCTGTTTTTT

j_call: TRBJ2-3
d_call: TRBD2
clone_size: .
v_call: TRBV7-9
cdr3_aa: CASSQLAGGTDTQYF
cdr3_nt: TGTGCCAGCAGCCAACTAGCGGGAGGAACAGATACGCAGTATTTT

j_call: TRBJ2-7
d_call: TRBD1
clone_size: .
v_call: TRBV7-2
cdr3_aa: CASSFRQGRRSDEQYF
cdr3_nt: TGTGCCAGCAGCTTCCGACAGGGTAGGAGGAGCGACGAGCAGTACTTC

j_call: TRBJ2-7
d_call: .
clone_size: .
v_call: TRBV20-1
cdr3_aa: CSASYRTGAGSSYEQYF
cdr3_nt: TGCAGTGCTAGTTACAGGACAGGCGCGGGAAGCTCCTACGAGCAGTACTTC

j_call: TRBJ1-3
d_call: .
clone_size: .
v_call: TRBV2
cdr3_aa: CATGYSGNTIYF
cdr3_nt: TGTGCGACGGGGTACTCTGGAAACACCATATATTTT

j_call: TRBJ2-7
d_call: TRBD1
clone_size: .
v_call: TRBV12-3/TRBV12-4
cdr3_aa: CASSQTGESEQYF
cdr3_nt: TGTGCCAGCAGTCAGACAGGGGAGTCCGAGCAGTACTTC

j_call: TRBJ2-1
d_call: .
clone_size: .
v_call: TRBV24-1
cdr3_aa: CATSDRDNLNNEQFF
cdr3_nt: TGTGCCACCAGTGATAGGGACAACCTGAACAATGAGCAGTTCTTC

j_call: TRBJ1-4
d_call: .
clone_size: .
v_call: TRBV5-1
cdr3_aa: CASSLDRPTNEKLFF
cdr3_nt: TGCGCCAGCAGCCTGGACAGACCAACTAATGAAAAACTGTTTTTT

j_call: TRBJ1-4
d_call: .
clone_size: .
v_call: TRBV2
cdr3_aa: CASSRGGANEKLFF
cdr3_nt: TGTGCCAGCAGTCGAGGGGGGGCTAATGAAAAACTGTTTTTT

j_call: TRBJ1-5
d_call: TRBD1
clone_size: .
v_call: TRBV10-3
cdr3_aa: CAIRIVMGRTGWQPQHF
cdr3_nt: TGTGCCATCAGGATAGTCATGGGCAGGACAGGGTGGCAGCCCCAGCATTTT

j_call: TRBJ2-4
d_call: .
clone_size: .
v_call: TRBV5-6
cdr3_aa: CASSGRGVYFGKNIQYF
cdr3_nt: TGTGCCAGCAGCGGCAGGGGGGTATATTTTGGCAAAAACATTCAGTACTTC

j_call: TRBJ2-5
d_call: .
clone_size: .
v_call: TRBV9
cdr3_aa: CASSVGAGQETQYF
cdr3_nt: TGTGCCAGCAGCGTAGGGGCAGGGCAAGAGACCCAGTACTTC

j_call: TRBJ1-1
d_call: .
clone_size: once
v_call: TRBV10-3
cdr3_aa: CAIKYRDGDTEAFF
cdr3_nt: TGTGCCATCAAGTACAGGGACGGGGACACTGAAGCTTTCTTT

j_call: TRBJ2-5
d_call: TRBD2
clone_size: .
v_call: TRBV19
cdr3_aa: CASSIGTSGRGETQYF
cdr3_nt: TGTGCCAGTAGTATCGGGACTAGCGGGAGAGGAGAGACCCAGTACTTC

j_call: TRBJ2-1
d_call: TRBD1
clone_size: .
v_call: TRBV7-2
cdr3_aa: CASSPRRGGQGNYNEQFF
cdr3_nt: TGTGCCAGCAGCCCCCGTAGGGGGGGACAGGGAAATTACAATGAGCAGTTCTTC

j_call: TRBJ2-7
d_call: TRBD2
clone_size: few
v_call: TRBV7-2
cdr3_aa: CASSFGLAGGLNEQYF
cdr3_nt: TGTGCCAGCAGCTTCGGACTAGCGGGAGGTCTAAACGAGCAGTACTTC

j_call: TRBJ2-2
d_call: TRBD2
clone_size: .
v_call: TRBV9
cdr3_aa: CASSVRLAGDTGELFF
cdr3_nt: TGTGCCAGCAGCGTAAGACTAGCGGGAGACACCGGGGAGCTGTTTTTT

j_call: TRBJ2-6
d_call: TRBD2
clone_size: .
v_call: TRBV27
cdr3_aa: CASSLAGGRTGANVLTF
cdr3_nt: TGTGCCAGCAGTTTAGCGGGAGGGCGCACTGGGGCCAACGTCCTGACTTTC

j_call: TRBJ2-7
d_call: TRBD1
clone_size: .
v_call: TRBV4-1
cdr3_aa: CASSQVVTGGYEQYF
cdr3_nt: TGCGCCAGCAGCCAAGTTGTAACAGGGGGCTACGAGCAGTACTTC

j_call: TRBJ2-1
d_call: .
clone_size: .
v_call: TRBV2
cdr3_aa: CASKIQGLGNEQFF
cdr3_nt: TGTGCCAGCAAGATACAGGGATTGGGGAATGAGCAGTTCTTC

j_call: TRBJ2-7
d_call: TRBD2
clone_size: .
v_call: TRBV6-2/TRBV6-3
cdr3_aa: CASSYLAGGPHEQYF
cdr3_nt: TGTGCCAGCAGTTACCTTGCGGGAGGCCCCCACGAGCAGTACTTC

j_call: TRBJ1-2
d_call: .
clone_size: once
v_call: TRBV11-2
cdr3_aa: CASSSRGTHTNYGYTF
cdr3_nt: TGTGCCAGCAGCTCGCGAGGGACACACACTAACTATGGCTACACCTTC